Ten or more counts support the clone carrying this T cell receptor (beta chain). Its antigen is as yet unknown. This specimen comes from a study of neurological immune-mediated disorders. Trimming pared 5 bases from V and 5 bases from J, leaving 8 bases between. Germline V gene lookup returns CDR1 MNHEY and CDR2 SVGAGI. The CDR3 loop spans 12 amino acids. Study observations and caveats: HTLV-1-associated myelopathy displayed the greatest TCR clonal expansion, and multiple sclerosis exhibited the smallest, lower than that of healthy controls.

The authors made cDNA by 5'RACE with 10-nucleotide random UMIs. TCRdb re-called the 5' RACE reads through MiXCR, storing one row per CDR3 protein. The table lists approximately 50,000 distinct CDR3 sequences, around 10% of them singletons. The specimen sequenced was PBMCs. This receptor was taken from a man between 65 and 80 years old with HTLV-1-associated myelopathy (HAM/TSP). The chain is built from TRBV6-5 and TRBJ2-3; D uncertain. CDR3 amino acids: CASSQSRDTQYF. The CDR3 bases are TGTGCCAGCAGTCAGAGCCGAGATACGCAGTATTTT.